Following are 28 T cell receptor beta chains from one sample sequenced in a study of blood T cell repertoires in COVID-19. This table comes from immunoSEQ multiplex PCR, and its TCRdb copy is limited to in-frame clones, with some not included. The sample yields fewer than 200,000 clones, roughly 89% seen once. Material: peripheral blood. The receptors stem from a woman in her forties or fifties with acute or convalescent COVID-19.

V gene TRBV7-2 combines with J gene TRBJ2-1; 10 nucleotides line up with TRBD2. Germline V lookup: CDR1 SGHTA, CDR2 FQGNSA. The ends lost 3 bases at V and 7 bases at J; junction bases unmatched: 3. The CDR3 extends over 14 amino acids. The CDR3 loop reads CASSLERGGNEQFF. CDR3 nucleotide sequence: TGTGCCAGCAGCTTGGAGCGGGGGGGTAATGAGCAGTTCTTC.

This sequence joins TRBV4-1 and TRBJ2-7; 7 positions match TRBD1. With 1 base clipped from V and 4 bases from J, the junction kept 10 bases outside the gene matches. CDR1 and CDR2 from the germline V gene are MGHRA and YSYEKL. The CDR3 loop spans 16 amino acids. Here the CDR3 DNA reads TGCGCCAGCAGCCAAGGCCAAGGGGGCGTCGTATACGAGCAGTACTTC. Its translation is CASSQGQGGVVYEQYF.

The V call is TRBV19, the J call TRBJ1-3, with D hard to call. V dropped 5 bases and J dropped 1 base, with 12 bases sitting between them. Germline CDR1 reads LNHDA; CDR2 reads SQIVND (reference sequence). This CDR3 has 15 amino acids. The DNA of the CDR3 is TGTGCCAGTAGTCCCGCTCCCGGGTCTGGAAACACCATATATTTT. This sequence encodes CASSPAPGSGNTIYF.

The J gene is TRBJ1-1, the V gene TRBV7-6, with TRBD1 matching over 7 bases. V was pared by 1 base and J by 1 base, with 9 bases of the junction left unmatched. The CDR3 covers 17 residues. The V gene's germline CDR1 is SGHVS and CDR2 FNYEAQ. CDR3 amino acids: CASSLEGRGNGNTEAFF. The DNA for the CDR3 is TGTGCCAGCAGCTTAGAGGGCAGGGGGAACGGGAACACTGAAGCTTTCTTT. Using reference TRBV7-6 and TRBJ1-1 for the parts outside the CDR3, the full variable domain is GAGVSQSPRYKVTKRGQDVALRCDPISGHVSLYWYRQALGQGPEFLTYFNYEAQQDKSGLPNDRFSAERPEGSISTLTIQRTEQRDSAMYRCASSLEGRGNGNTEAFFGQGTRLTVV.

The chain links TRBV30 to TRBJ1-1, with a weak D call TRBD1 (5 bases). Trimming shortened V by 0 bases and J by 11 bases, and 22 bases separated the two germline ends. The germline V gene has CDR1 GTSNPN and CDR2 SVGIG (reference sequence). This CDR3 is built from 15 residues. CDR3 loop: CAWSVQFQGQRGAFF. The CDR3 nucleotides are TGTGCCTGGAGTGTACAATTCCAAGGCCAGCGGGGGGCTTTCTTT. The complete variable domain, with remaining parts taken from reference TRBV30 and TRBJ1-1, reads SQTIHQWPATLVQPVGSPLSLECTVEGTSNPNLYWYRQAAGRGLQLLFYSVGIGQISSEVPQNLSASRPQDRQFILSSKKLLLSDSGFYLCAWSVQFQGQRGAFFGQGTRLTVV.

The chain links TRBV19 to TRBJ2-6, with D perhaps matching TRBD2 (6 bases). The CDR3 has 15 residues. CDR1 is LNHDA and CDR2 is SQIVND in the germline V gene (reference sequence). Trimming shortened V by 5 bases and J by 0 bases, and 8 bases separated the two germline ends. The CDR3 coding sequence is TGTGCCAGTAGTCGGGAGAACTCTGGGGCCAACGTCCTGACTTTC. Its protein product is CASSRENSGANVLTF.

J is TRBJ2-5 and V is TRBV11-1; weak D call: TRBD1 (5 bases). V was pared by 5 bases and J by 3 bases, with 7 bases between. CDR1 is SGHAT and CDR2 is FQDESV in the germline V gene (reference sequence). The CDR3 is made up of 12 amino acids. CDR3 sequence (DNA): TGTGCCAGCAGCCAGACAGAAGAGACCCAGTACTTC. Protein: CASSQTEETQYF.

The DNA for the CDR3 is TGTGCCAGCAGTTTATCTCGTTCCGGGAACACTGAAGCTTTCTTT. Encoded protein: CASSLSRSGNTEAFF. The chain combines TRBV27 with TRBJ1-1, with D uncertain. Germline lookup yields CDR1 MNHEY and CDR2 SMNVEV (reference sequence). This CDR3 spans 15 amino acids. V was cut by 0 bases and J by 1 base, with 9 bases left in between.

The CDR3 loop is CASSRGQGANYGYTF. The CDR3 DNA reads as TGTGCCAGCAGTCGCGGACAGGGGGCAAACTATGGCTACACCTTC. The chain employs TRBV2 and TRBJ1-2; 11 bases map to TRBD1. The CDR3 consists of 15 residues. V lost 5 bases, J lost 2 bases, and 4 bases stayed unmatched. Germline CDR1 and CDR2: SNHLY and FYNNEI.

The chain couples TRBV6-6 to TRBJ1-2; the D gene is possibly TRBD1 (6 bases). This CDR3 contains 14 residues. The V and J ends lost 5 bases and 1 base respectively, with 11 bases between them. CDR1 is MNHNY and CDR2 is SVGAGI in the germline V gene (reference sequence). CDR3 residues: CASSNADSNYGYTF. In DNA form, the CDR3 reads TGTGCCAGCAGTAACGCGGACAGTAACTATGGCTACACCTTC.

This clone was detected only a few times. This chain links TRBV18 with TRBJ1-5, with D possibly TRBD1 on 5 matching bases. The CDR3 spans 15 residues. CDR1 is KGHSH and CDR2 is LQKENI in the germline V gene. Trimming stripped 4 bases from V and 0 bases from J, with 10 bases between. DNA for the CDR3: TGTGCCAGCTCACTAACGGGGGATAGCAATCAGCCCCAGCATTTT. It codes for CASSLTGDSNQPQHF.

The chain's CDR3 is CASSPVAGGLDGELFF. DNA of the CDR3: TGTGCCAGCTCACCGGTTGCGGGAGGGCTCGACGGGGAGCTGTTTTTT. The genes are TRBV18 and TRBJ2-2; 9 nucleotides agree with TRBD2. Germline CDR1 and CDR2: KGHSH and LQKENI. Losses at the gene ends were 3 bases for V and 7 bases for J; bases not matched to a gene: 9. The CDR3 contains 16 residues.

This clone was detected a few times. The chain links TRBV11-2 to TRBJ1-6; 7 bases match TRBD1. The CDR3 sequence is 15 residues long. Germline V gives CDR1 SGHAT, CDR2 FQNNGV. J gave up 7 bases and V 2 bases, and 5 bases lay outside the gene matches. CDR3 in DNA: TGTGCCAGCAGCTTAAGGGGGCGATTGAATTCACCCCTCCACTTT. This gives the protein CASSLRGRLNSPLHF.

CDR3 DNA sequence: TGTGCCAGTAGTATCGGGGGGGACGGTTGGTACCAAGAGACCCAGTACTTC. Translating gives CASSIGGDGWYQETQYF. J is TRBJ2-5 and V is TRBV19; 8 nucleotides match TRBD2. CDR3 length equals 17 residues. Trimming removed 3 bases from V and 0 bases from J; junction bases left unmatched: 9. The germline gives CDR1 LNHDA, CDR2 SQIVND (reference sequence).

The CDR3 DNA reads as TGTGCCAGCAGCCTGGTGGTCCAAGACGGGTACACTGAAGCTTTCTTT. It specifies CASSLVVQDGYTEAFF. The V and J genes are TRBV5-5 and TRBJ1-1; no firm D call. CDR1 is SGHKS, CDR2 YYEKEE, per germline (reference sequence). Trimming removed 4 bases at V and 3 bases at J, with 19 bases between. CDR3 length: 16 amino acids.

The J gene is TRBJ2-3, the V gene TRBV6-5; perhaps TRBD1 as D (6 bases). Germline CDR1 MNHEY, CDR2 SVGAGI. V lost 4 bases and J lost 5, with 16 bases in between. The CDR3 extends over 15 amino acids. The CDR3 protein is CASSFTGMGRDTQYF. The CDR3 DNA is TGTGCCAGCAGTTTTACAGGGATGGGCAGAGATACGCAGTATTTT.

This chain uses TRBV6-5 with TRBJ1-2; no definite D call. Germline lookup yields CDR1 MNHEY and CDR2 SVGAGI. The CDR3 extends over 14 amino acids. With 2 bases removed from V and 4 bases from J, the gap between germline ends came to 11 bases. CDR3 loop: CASSYAHWSYGYTF. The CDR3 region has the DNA TGTGCCAGCAGTTACGCTCACTGGTCCTATGGCTACACCTTC.

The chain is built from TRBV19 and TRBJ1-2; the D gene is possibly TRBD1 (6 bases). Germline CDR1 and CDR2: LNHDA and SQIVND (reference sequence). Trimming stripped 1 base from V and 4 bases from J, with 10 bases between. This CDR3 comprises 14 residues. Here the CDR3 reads CASSIGTARYGYTF. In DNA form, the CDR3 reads TGTGCCAGTAGTATAGGGACAGCCCGCTATGGCTACACCTTC.

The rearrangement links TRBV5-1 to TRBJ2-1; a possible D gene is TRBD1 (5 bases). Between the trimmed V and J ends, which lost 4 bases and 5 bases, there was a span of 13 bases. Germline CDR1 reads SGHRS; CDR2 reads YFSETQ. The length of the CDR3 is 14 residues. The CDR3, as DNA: TGCGCCAGCAGCCAAGGCACAGGTCACAATGAGCAGTTCTTC. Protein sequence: CASSQGTGHNEQFF.

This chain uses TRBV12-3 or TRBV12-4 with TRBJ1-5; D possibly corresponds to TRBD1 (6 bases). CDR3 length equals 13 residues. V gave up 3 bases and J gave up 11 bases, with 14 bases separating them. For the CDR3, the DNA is TGTGCCAGCAGTTTGGAAACAGGGAAGGCCCAGCATTTT. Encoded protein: CASSLETGKAQHF.

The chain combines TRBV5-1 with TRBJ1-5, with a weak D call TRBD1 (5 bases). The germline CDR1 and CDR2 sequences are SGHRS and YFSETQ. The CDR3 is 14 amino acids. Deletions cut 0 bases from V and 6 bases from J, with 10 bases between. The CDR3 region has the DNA TGCGCCAGCAGCTTGGATTGGGGGGGTCAGCCCCAGCATTTT. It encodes CASSLDWGGQPQHF.

Here the CDR3 DNA reads TGCGCCAGCAGCTTGAGACAGGGGGGAAGCGAGCAGTACTTC. Its protein product is CASSLRQGGSEQYF. The rearrangement joins TRBV5-1 to TRBJ2-7; 9 bases are a match to TRBD1. V was pared by 1 base and J by 6 bases, with 5 bases of the junction left unmatched. The CDR3 is 14 residues long. Germline lookup yields CDR1 SGHRS and CDR2 YFSETQ.

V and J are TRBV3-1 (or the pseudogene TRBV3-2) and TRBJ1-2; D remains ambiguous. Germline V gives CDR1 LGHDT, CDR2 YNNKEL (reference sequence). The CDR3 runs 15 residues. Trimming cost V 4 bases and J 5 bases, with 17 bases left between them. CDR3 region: CASSPQSAGWYGYTF. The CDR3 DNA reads TGTGCCAGCAGCCCTCAATCCGCCGGGTGGTATGGCTACACCTTC.

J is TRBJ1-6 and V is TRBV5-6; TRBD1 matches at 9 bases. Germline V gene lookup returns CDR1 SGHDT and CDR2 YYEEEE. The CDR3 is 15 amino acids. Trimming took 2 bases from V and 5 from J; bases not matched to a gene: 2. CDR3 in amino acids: CASSFRDRDNSPLHF. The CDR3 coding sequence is TGTGCCAGCAGCTTTAGGGACAGGGATAATTCACCCCTCCACTTT. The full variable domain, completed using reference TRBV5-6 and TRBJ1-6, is DAGVTQSPTHLIKTRGQQVTLRCSPKSGHDTVSWYQQALGQGPQFIFQYYEEEERQRGNFPDRFSGHQFPNYSSELNVNALLLGDSALYLCASSFRDRDNSPLHFGNGTRLTVT.

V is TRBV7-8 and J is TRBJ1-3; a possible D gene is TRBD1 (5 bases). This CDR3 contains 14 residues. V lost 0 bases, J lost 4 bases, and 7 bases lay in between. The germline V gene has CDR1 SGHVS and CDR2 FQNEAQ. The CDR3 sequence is CASSLAGAGNTIYF. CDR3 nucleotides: TGTGCCAGCAGCTTAGCAGGGGCCGGAAACACCATATATTTT.

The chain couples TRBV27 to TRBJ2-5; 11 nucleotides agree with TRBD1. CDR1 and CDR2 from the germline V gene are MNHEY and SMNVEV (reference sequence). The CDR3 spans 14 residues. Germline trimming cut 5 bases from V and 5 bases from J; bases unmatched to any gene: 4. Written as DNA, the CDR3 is TGTGCCAGCAGTGGACAGGGGGCGGGGGAGACCCAGTACTTC. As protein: CASSGQGAGETQYF.

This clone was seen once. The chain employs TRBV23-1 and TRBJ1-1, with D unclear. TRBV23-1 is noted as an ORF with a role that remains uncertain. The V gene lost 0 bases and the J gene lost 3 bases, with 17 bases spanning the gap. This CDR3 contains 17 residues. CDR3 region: CASSQSSAVTGDTEAFF. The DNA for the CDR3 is TGCGCCAGCAGTCAATCGTCGGCTGTTACCGGGGACACTGAAGCTTTCTTT.

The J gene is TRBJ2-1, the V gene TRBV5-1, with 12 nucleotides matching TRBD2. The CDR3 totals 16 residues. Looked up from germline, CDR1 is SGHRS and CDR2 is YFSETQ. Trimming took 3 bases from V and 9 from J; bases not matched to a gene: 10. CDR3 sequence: CASSSTSGSLGSEQFF. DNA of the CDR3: TGCGCCAGCAGCTCGACTAGCGGGAGTTTGGGAAGTGAGCAGTTCTTC.